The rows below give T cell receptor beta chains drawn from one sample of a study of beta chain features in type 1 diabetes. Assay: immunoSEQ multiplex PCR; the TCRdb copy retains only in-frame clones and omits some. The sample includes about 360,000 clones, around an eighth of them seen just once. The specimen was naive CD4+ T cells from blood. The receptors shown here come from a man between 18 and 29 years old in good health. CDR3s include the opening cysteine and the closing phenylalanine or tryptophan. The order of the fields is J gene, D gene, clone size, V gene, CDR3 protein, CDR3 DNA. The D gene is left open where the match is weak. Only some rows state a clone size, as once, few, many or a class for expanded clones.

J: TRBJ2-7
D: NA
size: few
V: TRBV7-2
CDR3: CASSLRGGKSSYEQYF
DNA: TGTGCCAGCAGCTTACGAGGCGGCAAGTCCTCCTACGAGCAGTACTTC

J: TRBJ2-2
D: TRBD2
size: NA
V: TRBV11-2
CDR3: CASSYPGWAGGANTGELFF
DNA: TGTGCCAGCAGCTATCCAGGGTGGGCGGGAGGCGCGAACACCGGGGAGCTGTTTTTT

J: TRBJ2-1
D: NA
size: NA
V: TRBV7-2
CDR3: CASSLDTSNEQFF
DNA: TGTGCCAGCAGCTTAGATACGAGCAATGAGCAGTTCTTC

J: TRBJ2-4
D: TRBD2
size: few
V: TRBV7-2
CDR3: CASSLVGTSIGKNIQYF
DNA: TGTGCCAGCAGCTTAGTGGGGACTAGCATAGGCAAAAACATTCAGTACTTC

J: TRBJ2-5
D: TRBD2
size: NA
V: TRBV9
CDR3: CASSSPGTSGQETQYF
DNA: TGTGCCAGCAGCTCACCAGGGACTAGCGGACAAGAGACCCAGTACTTC

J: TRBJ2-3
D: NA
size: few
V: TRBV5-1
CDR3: CASSFADTQYF
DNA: TGCGCCAGCAGCTTCGCAGATACGCAGTATTTT

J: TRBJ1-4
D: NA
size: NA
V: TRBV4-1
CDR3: CASSRWEAGEKLFF
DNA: TGCGCCAGCAGCCGATGGGAGGCGGGTGAAAAACTGTTTTTT

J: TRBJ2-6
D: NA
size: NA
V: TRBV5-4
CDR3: CASSFGLSGAQPGANVLTF
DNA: TGTGCCAGCAGCTTTGGCCTCTCGGGTGCCCAGCCTGGGGCCAACGTCCTGACTTTC

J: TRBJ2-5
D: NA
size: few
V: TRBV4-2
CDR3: CASSQGGGETQYF
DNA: TGTGCCAGCAGCCAAGGAGGGGGAGAGACCCAGTACTTC

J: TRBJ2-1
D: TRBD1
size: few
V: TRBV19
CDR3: CASSIQGAQPDEQFF
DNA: TGTGCCAGTAGTATCCAGGGGGCGCAGCCAGATGAGCAGTTCTTC

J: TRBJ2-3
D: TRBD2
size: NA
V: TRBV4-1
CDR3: CASSQERGLAGDTQYF
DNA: TGCGCCAGCAGCCAAGAAAGGGGACTAGCGGGGGATACGCAGTATTTT

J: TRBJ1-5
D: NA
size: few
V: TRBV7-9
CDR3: CASSLDGNQPQHF
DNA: TGTGCCAGCAGCTTAGACGGGAATCAGCCCCAGCATTTT

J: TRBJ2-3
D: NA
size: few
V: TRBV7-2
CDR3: CASSPRGRGFTDTQYF
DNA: TGTGCCAGCAGCCCACGCGGGCGGGGATTCACAGATACGCAGTATTTT

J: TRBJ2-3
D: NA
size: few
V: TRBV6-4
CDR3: CASSDSWTTYSTDTQYF
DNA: TGTGCCAGCAGTGACTCTTGGACTACTTATAGCACAGATACGCAGTATTTT

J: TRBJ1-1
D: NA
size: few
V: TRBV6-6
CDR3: CASSYRDGGGAFF
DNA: TGTGCCAGCAGTTACAGGGACGGCGGGGGAGCTTTCTTT

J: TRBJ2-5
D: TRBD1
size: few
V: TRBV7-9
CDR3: CASSLQTGKETQYF
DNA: TGTGCCAGCAGCCTCCAGACAGGGAAAGAGACCCAGTACTTC

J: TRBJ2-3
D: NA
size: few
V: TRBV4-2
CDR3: CASSRRANTQYF
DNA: TGTGCCAGCAGCCGCCGTGCGAATACGCAGTATTTT

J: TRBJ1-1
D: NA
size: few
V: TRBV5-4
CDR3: CASSFDSQNTEAFF
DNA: TGTGCCAGCAGCTTTGACAGTCAGAACACTGAAGCTTTCTTT

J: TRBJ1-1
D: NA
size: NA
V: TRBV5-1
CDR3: CASSNPTGNTEAFF
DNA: TGCGCCAGCAGCAACCCAACAGGGAACACTGAAGCTTTCTTT

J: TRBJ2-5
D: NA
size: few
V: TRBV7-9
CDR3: CASSPGVRGTQYF
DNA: TGTGCCAGCAGCCCCGGTGTCAGGGGGACCCAGTACTTC

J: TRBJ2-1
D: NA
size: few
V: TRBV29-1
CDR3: CSVRWGAYNEQFF
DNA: TGCAGCGTAAGATGGGGGGCCTACAATGAGCAGTTCTTC

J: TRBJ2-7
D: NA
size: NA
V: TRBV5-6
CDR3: CASSLTARGFDEQYF
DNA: TGTGCCAGCAGCTTGACGGCCCGGGGTTTTGACGAGCAGTACTTC